These T cell receptor beta chains were read from a single sample in a study of siplizumab effects on memory and regulatory T cells. The method was immunoSEQ multiplex PCR; TCRdb's version includes in-frame clones alone and lacks a portion of them. Of some 73,000 clones in the sample, about 92% were seen once. The sample taken for sequencing was CD8+ T cells sorted from blood. The receptor source for this set is a human donor in good health. Each CDR3 is given with its conserved first and last residue. A D gene is named only where the DNA matches it firmly. Clone size appears in some rows only: once, few, many, or a class for an expanded clone.

clone_size,d_call,cdr3_length,v_call,j_call,cdr3_aa,cdr3_nt
-,TRBD1,14,TRBV13,TRBJ1-6,CASSLGQGGSPLHF,TGTGCCAGCAGCCTAGGACAGGGGGGTTCACCCCTCCACTTT
-,TRBD2,17,TRBV28,TRBJ2-7,CASSSGLAGGPGYEQYF,TGTGCCAGCAGTTCGGGACTAGCGGGGGGGCCGGGTTACGAGCAGTACTTC
-,-,12,TRBV9,TRBJ1-1,CASSLPHSEAFF,TGTGCCAGCAGCCTCCCCCACTCTGAAGCTTTCTTT
-,TRBD2,16,TRBV7-2,TRBJ2-1,CASSLGSGVPYNEQFF,TGTGCCAGCAGCTTAGGTAGCGGGGTTCCCTACAATGAGCAGTTCTTC
-,-,12,TRBV7-8,TRBJ1-2,CASSRDVYGYTF,TGTGCCAGCAGCCGGGATGTCTATGGCTACACCTTC
-,-,14,TRBV7-9,TRBJ2-2,CASSPFAGFGELFF,TGTGCCAGCAGCCCTTTTGCGGGGTTTGGGGAGCTGTTTTTT
-,-,13,TRBV13,TRBJ1-1,CASSFWQDTEAFF,TGTGCCAGCAGCTTTTGGCAGGACACTGAAGCTTTCTTT
few,TRBD1,18,TRBV2,TRBJ1-6,CASRTGTGTSSYNSPLHF,TGTGCCAGCAGAACAGGGACAGGGACGAGCTCCTATAATTCACCCCTCCACTTT
-,-,14,TRBV5-3,TRBJ2-7,CASSWGGGVAEQYF,TGTGCCAGCAGCTGGGGTGGAGGGGTCGCCGAGCAGTACTTC
-,TRBD1,18,TRBV28,TRBJ1-2,CASSSPEQGAFPSYGYTF,TGTGCCAGCAGTTCCCCGGAACAGGGGGCCTTTCCTTCGTATGGCTACACCTTC
-,-,14,TRBV4-3,TRBJ2-1,CASSQDRGGPEQFF,TGCGCCAGCAGCCAAGATAGAGGGGGACCTGAGCAGTTCTTC
once,-,17,TRBV9,TRBJ2-1,CASSAPGGGHNYNEQFF,TGTGCCAGCAGCGCACCTGGGGGGGGGCACAATTACAATGAGCAGTTCTTC
-,-,14,TRBV12-5,TRBJ1-2,CASGLGPPSYGYTF,TGTGCTAGTGGTTTGGGACCCCCAAGCTATGGCTACACCTTC
-,TRBD2,15,TRBV5-4,TRBJ2-7,CASSLEASGSYEQYF,TGTGCCAGCAGCTTGGAGGCTAGCGGGTCCTACGAGCAGTACTTC
few,TRBD1,13,TRBV9,TRBJ2-7,CASSAGQTYEQYF,TGTGCCAGCAGCGCGGGACAGACCTACGAGCAGTACTTC
-,-,13,TRBV27,TRBJ2-5,CASGRSQKETQYF,TGTGCCAGCGGCCGGTCGCAAAAAGAGACCCAGTACTTC
-,-,14,TRBV19,TRBJ2-7,CASSPGAVAYEQYF,TGTGCCAGTAGTCCTGGGGCAGTCGCCTACGAGCAGTACTTC
once,-,14,TRBV28,TRBJ1-2,CASSTGLAIEGYTF,TGTGCCAGCAGCACAGGGCTGGCCATAGAGGGCTACACCTTC
medium-sized,-,15,TRBV12-5,TRBJ2-2,CASGTAKGFSGELFF,TGTGCTAGTGGCACTGCGAAGGGTTTTAGCGGGGAGCTGTTTTTT
-,-,13,TRBV19,TRBJ1-4,CASSWGGNEKLFF,TGTGCCAGTAGTTGGGGGGGTAATGAAAAACTGTTTTTT
-,TRBD2,13,TRBV29-1,TRBJ2-1,CSLRLAGVNEQFF,TGCAGCTTACGACTAGCGGGGGTCAATGAGCAGTTCTTC
once,-,14,TRBV9,TRBJ1-5,CASSEGSGNQPQHF,TGTGCCAGCAGCGAGGGGTCTGGCAATCAGCCCCAGCATTTT
-,-,11,TRBV29-1,TRBJ1-5,CSVGDGQPQHF,TGCAGCGTTGGGGACGGACAGCCCCAGCATTTT
-,TRBD1,15,TRBV5-1,TRBJ1-2,CASSSAGTGGNGYTF,TGCGCCAGCAGCTCGGCCGGGACAGGGGGCAATGGCTACACCTTC
-,-,14,TRBV6-6,TRBJ1-4,CASSYSGGGEKLFF,TGTGCCAGCAGTTACTCTGGGGGAGGTGAAAAACTGTTTTTT
-,-,15,TRBV11-2,TRBJ2-2,CASSLPGAGTGELFF,TGTGCCAGCAGCTTACCGGGGGCTGGCACCGGGGAGCTGTTTTTT
-,TRBD1,14,TRBV29-1,TRBJ2-7,CSVEERQGPYEQYF,TGCAGCGTGGAGGAACGACAGGGTCCCTACGAGCAGTACTTC
-,-,13,TRBV6-4,TRBJ2-1,CASSDSMGYEQFF,TGTGCCAGCAGTGACTCGATGGGGTATGAGCAGTTCTTC
-,-,17,TRBV9,TRBJ1-4,CASSGGGRQDYDEKLFF,TGTGCCAGCAGCGGAGGAGGAAGACAGGACTACGATGAAAAACTGTTTTTT
once,-,12,TRBV4-3,TRBJ2-7,CASSQAGYEQYF,TGCGCCAGCAGCCAAGCCGGCTACGAGCAGTACTTC
-,-,19,TRBV7-6,TRBJ2-1,CASSDGLDSSRLPYNEQFF,TGTGCCAGCAGCGATGGTCTGGACAGCTCACGACTCCCTTACAATGAGCAGTTCTTC
few,-,14,TRBV6-1,TRBJ2-7,CASSESPPPYEQYF,TGTGCCAGCAGTGAATCCCCACCCCCCTACGAGCAGTACTTC
few,-,16,TRBV4-1,TRBJ2-6,CASSQEGSSGANVLTF,TGCGCCAGCAGCCAAGAGGGAAGCTCTGGGGCCAACGTCCTGACTTTC
-,TRBD1,15,TRBV19,TRBJ1-2,CASSLSQGANYGYTF,TGTGCCAGTAGTCTGTCCCAGGGGGCTAACTATGGCTACACCTTC
-,TRBD1,16,TRBV6-4,TRBJ2-7,CASSGINGDRTYEQYF,TGTGCCAGCAGTGGCATAAACGGGGACAGAACCTACGAGCAGTACTTC
-,-,12,TRBV19,TRBJ1-2,CASSIGGNGYTF,TGTGCCAGTAGTATCGGGGGGAATGGCTACACCTTC
-,-,15,TRBV7-9,TRBJ1-1,CASSFGAGTSTEAFF,TGTGCCAGCAGCTTTGGGGCCGGGACGTCCACTGAAGCTTTCTTT
-,-,16,TRBV27,TRBJ2-1,CASKQSGRDVYNEQFF,TGTGCCAGCAAACAATCGGGCAGGGACGTTTACAATGAGCAGTTCTTC
-,TRBD1,15,TRBV27,TRBJ2-7,CASSLTTGAAYEQYF,TGTGCCAGCAGTCTAACCACAGGGGCGGCCTACGAGCAGTACTTC
-,TRBD1,15,TRBV5-4,TRBJ2-7,CASSLSGTGDYEQYF,TGTGCCAGCAGCTTAAGCGGGACAGGGGACTACGAGCAGTACTTC
-,-,11,TRBV20-1,TRBJ1-4,CSARGGGMVFF,TGCAGTGCTAGAGGGGGAGGGATGGTGTTTTTT
-,TRBD1,15,TRBV11-2,TRBJ1-1,CASTSYQGATTEAFF,TGTGCCAGCACCTCTTACCAGGGGGCGACCACTGAAGCTTTCTTT
once,-,13,TRBV27,TRBJ2-3,CASSLTGVETQYF,TGTGCCAGCAGTTTAACTGGGGTGGAGACGCAGTATTTT
-,-,16,TRBV9,TRBJ1-1,CASSVGIQGSNLEAFF,TGTGCCAGCAGCGTGGGGATTCAGGGCTCCAACCTTGAAGCTTTCTTT
-,-,17,TRBV4-3,TRBJ1-6,CASSQDSWGRDNSPLHF,TGCGCCAGCAGCCAAGATTCATGGGGACGGGATAATTCACCCCTCCACTTT
-,-,12,TRBV19,TRBJ1-2,CTSSGSNYGYTF,TGTACCAGTAGCGGCAGCAACTATGGCTACACCTTC
-,TRBD2,16,TRBV4-3,TRBJ2-7,CASSQDAGDGSYEQYF,TGCGCCAGCAGCCAAGATGCGGGGGATGGCTCCTACGAGCAGTACTTC
few,-,14,TRBV9,TRBJ2-2,CASSVVGGPGELFF,TGTGCCAGCAGCGTAGTGGGGGGACCCGGGGAGCTGTTTTTT
-,TRBD2,18,TRBV13,TRBJ2-5,CASSLVGSGTSGEETQYF,TGTGCCAGCAGCTTAGTCGGTTCCGGGACTAGCGGGGAGGAGACCCAGTACTTC
-,-,12,TRBV9,TRBJ2-2,CASSVATGELFF,TGTGCCAGCAGCGTAGCGACCGGGGAGCTGTTTTTT